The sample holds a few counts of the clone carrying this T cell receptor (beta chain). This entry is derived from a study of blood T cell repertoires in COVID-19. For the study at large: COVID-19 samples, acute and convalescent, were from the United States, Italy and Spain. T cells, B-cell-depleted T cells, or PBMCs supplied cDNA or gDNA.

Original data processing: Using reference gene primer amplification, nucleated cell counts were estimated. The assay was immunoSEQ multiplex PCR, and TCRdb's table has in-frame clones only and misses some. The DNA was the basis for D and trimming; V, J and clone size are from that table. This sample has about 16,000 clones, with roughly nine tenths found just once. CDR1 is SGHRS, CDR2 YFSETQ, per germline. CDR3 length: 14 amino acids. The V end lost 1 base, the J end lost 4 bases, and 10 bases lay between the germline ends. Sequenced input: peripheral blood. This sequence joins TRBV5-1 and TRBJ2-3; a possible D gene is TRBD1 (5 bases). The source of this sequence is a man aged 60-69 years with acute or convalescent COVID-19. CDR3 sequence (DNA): TGCGCCAGCAGCTTGCAGGGTTATGCAGATACGCAGTATTTT. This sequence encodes CASSLQGYADTQYF.